These T cell receptor beta chains were read from a single sample in a study of cytotoxic CD8 clonotypes in ibrutinib-treated CLL. TCRdb keeps only in-frame clones here, not all; method: immunoSEQ multiplex PCR. The sample carries more than 200,000 clones, around three quarters recorded once. Sequenced here: PBMCs, sampled after 24 months of ibrutinib treatment. The receptors come from a human donor with chronic lymphocytic leukemia. Each CDR3 is given with its conserved first and last residue. D genes are given only for firm matches. Expanded clones get a size class; other rows say once, few or many, or leave the size out.

>TRBJ1-5|NA|few|TRBV28
CASSRGRDQPQHF
TGTGCCAGCAGTAGAGGCCGGGATCAGCCCCAGCATTTT
>TRBJ2-6|NA|few|TRBV18
CASSSITVSGANVLTF
TGTGCCAGCTCGTCGATCACCGTCTCTGGGGCCAACGTCCTGACTTTC
>TRBJ2-7|NA|NA|TRBV6-5
CASSYSRGRVTYEQYF
TGTGCCAGCAGTTACTCGCGGGGGCGGGTCACCTACGAGCAGTACTTC
>TRBJ1-5|TRBD1|once|TRBV28
CASSSGQGIGQPQHF
TGTGCCAGCAGTTCCGGACAGGGTATAGGTCAGCCCCAGCATTTT
>TRBJ2-7|NA|NA|TRBV11-3
CASSLGPGPYEQYF
TGTGCCAGCAGCTTAGGGCCGGGACCCTACGAGCAGTACTTC
>TRBJ2-5|TRBD1|NA|TRBV5-1
CASSLAGQGETQYF
TGCGCCAGCAGCTTGGCGGGACAGGGTGAGACCCAGTACTTC
>TRBJ1-3|NA|NA|TRBV6-6
CASSPRQASGNTIYF
TGTGCCAGCAGTCCTAGACAGGCCTCTGGAAACACCATATATTTT
>TRBJ2-1|NA|NA|TRBV28
CASSNYNEQFF
TGTGCCAGCAGCAACTACAATGAGCAGTTCTTC
>TRBJ1-2|TRBD1|NA|TRBV4-3
CASSQEGQGAGYTF
TGCGCCAGCAGCCAAGAGGGACAGGGGGCGGGCTACACCTTC
>TRBJ1-5|NA|few|TRBV27
CASSLSLMGNQPQHF
TGTGCCAGCAGTTTGTCCCTCATGGGGAATCAGCCCCAGCATTTT
>TRBJ1-3|NA|few|TRBV7-2
CASSLNLAGNTIYF
TGTGCCAGCAGCTTAAACCTCGCTGGAAACACCATATATTTT
>TRBJ1-2|NA|NA|TRBV9
CASSASDAGVGYTF
TGTGCCAGCAGCGCCAGTGACGCGGGGGTTGGCTACACCTTC
>TRBJ2-7|TRBD1|NA|TRBV18
CASSPGQGPYEQYF
TGTGCCAGCTCACCAGGACAGGGACCCTACGAGCAGTACTTC